This T cell receptor (beta chain) was observed in a study of T-cell memory formation after mild COVID-19. Overall study context: TCR clusters were mostly donor specific.

The CDR3 sequence is 16 residues long. Germline V gene lookup returns CDR1 SGHAT and CDR2 FQNNGV. The V gene lost 6 bases and the J gene lost 1 base, with 15 bases spanning the gap. This clonotype was found a few times. Using its own MiXCR run on the 5' RACE reads, TCRdb lists one record per CDR3 protein. Among a few hundred thousand distinct CDR3 sequences listed, 28% were seen once. Sequenced sample: PBMCs or a T cell subset sorted from them (not recorded which). The receptor was derived from an adult woman who had mild COVID-19 (a few samples of this study predate the infection). Cell type and time point are not known. This chain uses TRBV11-2 with TRBJ2-2, with D perhaps matching TRBD1 (6 bases). The CDR3 coding sequence is TGTGCCAGCAGATCTACCGGGACAATGAACACCGGGGAGCTGTTTTTT. Its translation: CASRSTGTMNTGELFF. The full variable domain, with the rest looked up from reference TRBV11-2 and TRBJ2-2, is EAGVAQSPRYKIIEKRQSVAFWCNPISGHATLYWYQQILGQGPKLLIQFQNNGVVDDSQLPKDRFSAERLKGVDSTLKIQPAKLEDSAVYLCASRSTGTMNTGELFFGEGSRLTVL.